The 4 T cell receptor beta chains below come from one sample, sequenced in a study of blood T cell repertoires in COVID-19. Profiling relied on immunoSEQ multiplex PCR, and the TCRdb table lists in-frame clones only, not all of them. Of hundreds of thousands of clones listed, around nine tenths are singletons. The sequenced material came from peripheral blood. Every receptor here comes from a woman in her 70s with COVID-19, enrolled during active disease.

The chain links TRBV24-1 to TRBJ2-5; TRBD2 agrees at 12 bases. The germline V gene has CDR1 KGHDR and CDR2 SFDVKD. J gave up 5 bases and V 4 bases, and 7 bases lay outside the gene matches. The CDR3 sequence is 16 residues long. This CDR3 reads CATSDSSGGDFETQYF. The CDR3, as DNA: TGTGCCACCAGTGACTCTAGCGGGGGGGACTTTGAGACCCAGTACTTC.

This sequence joins TRBV27 and TRBJ1-4, with 8 positions matching TRBD1. The CDR3 sequence is 16 residues long. CDR1 MNHEY and CDR2 SMNVEV come from the germline V gene (reference sequence). V lost 5 bases, J lost 7 bases, and 12 bases stayed unmatched. The chain's CDR3 is CASSTGGPFLGEKLFF. CDR3 nucleotides: TGTGCCAGCAGTACAGGGGGACCGTTTCTGGGTGAAAAACTGTTTTTT.

The rearrangement uses TRBV24-1 and TRBJ1-2, with D perhaps TRBD1 (6 bases). Looked up from germline, CDR1 is KGHDR and CDR2 is SFDVKD. Trimming pared 4 bases from V and 4 bases from J, leaving 12 bases between. There are 14 residues in the CDR3. CDR3 coding DNA: TGTGCCACCAGTGACACCGGGACACTCTATGGCTACACCTTC. This gives the protein CATSDTGTLYGYTF.

The chain combines TRBV18 with TRBJ1-1; the match to TRBD1 covers 8 bases. The CDR3 runs to 15 residues. CDR1 KGHSH and CDR2 LQKENI come from the germline V gene. V dropped 6 bases and J dropped 1; count of bases not matched to a gene: 7. This CDR3 is CASSLGGTGNTEAFF. DNA of the CDR3: TGTGCCAGCTCGCTAGGTGGGACAGGGAACACTGAAGCTTTCTTT.